This TCR beta chain was profiled in a study of blood T cell repertoires in COVID-19. The CDR3 has 19 residues. Looked up from germline, CDR1 is KGHDR and CDR2 is SFDVKD. V shed 0 bases and J shed 7 bases, with 24 bases lying between them. TCRdb's copy holds only in-frame clones and misses some; the assay was immunoSEQ multiplex PCR. The data contain some 250,000 clones, approximately 82% of them singletons. V gene TRBV24-1 combines with J gene TRBJ1-5; tentative D call: TRBD1 (5 bases). The receptor comes from a man aged 40-49 years who had recovered from COVID-19. Sequencing was carried out using PBMCs or T cells enriched from blood (not recorded which). This CDR3 is CATSDLVWVGRASIQPQHF. CDR3 DNA sequence: TGTGCCACCAGTGATTTGGTTTGGGTGGGCAGGGCGAGTATCCAGCCCCAGCATTTT.